The 21 T cell receptor beta chains below were found in one sample sequenced in a study of T-cell reconstitution after alpha-beta-depleted transplantation in children. Unique molecular identifiers were built into the TCRbeta library. MiXCR was run by TCRdb on the PCR reads, yielding one entry per CDR3 protein. The sample lists some 520,000 distinct CDR3 sequences, 30% to 35% occurring once. The sample consisted of PBMCs from the stem cell graft donor, taken from the stem cell graft. The source of these receptors is a human donor who donated a stem cell graft to a child with aplastic anemia.

This clonotype was observed a few times. The chain uses TRBV24-1 and TRBJ2-6; D is uncertain. With 4 bases removed from V and 0 bases from J, the gap between germline ends came to 15 bases. This CDR3 comprises 18 residues. CDR1 and CDR2 (germline): KGHDR, SFDVKD. CDR3 DNA: TGTGCCACCAGTGAGAACATCGGACGCCTCTCTGGGGCCAACGTCCTGACTTTC. This gives the protein CATSENIGRLSGANVLTF.

Comment on this clonotype: This could be a read error, since a much larger clone is one nucleotide away. The chain carries TRBV6-2 or TRBV6-3 and TRBJ2-4, with 10 bases identical to TRBD2. This CDR3 region has 14 residues. Germline-derived CDR1 and CDR2 are MNHEY and SVGEGT. The CDR3 is CASSTSGIGNSQYF. In DNA form, the CDR3 reads TGTGCCAGCAGCACTAGCGGGATTGGGAACAGTCAGTACTTC.

This clonotype was observed a handful of times. The chain has TRBV27 and TRBJ2-7; the match to TRBD2 covers 13 bases. Trimming removed 6 bases from V and 2 bases from J; junction bases left unmatched: 4. Germline CDR1 is MNHEY and CDR2 is SMNVEV (reference sequence). The length of the CDR3 is 15 residues. The DNA for the CDR3 is TGTGCCAGCAGGCTACTAGCGGGAGGGCCCTACGAGCAGTACGTC. Amino acid sequence: CASRLLAGGPYEQYV.

This clonotype occurred a few times. J is TRBJ1-1 and V is TRBV7-3, with D possibly being TRBD1 (6 bases). Trimming cost V 6 bases and J 1 base, with 9 bases left between them. In germline, CDR1 is SGHTA, CDR2 FQGTGA. The CDR3 is 13 residues long. Here the CDR3 reads CASREGGNTEAFF. CDR3 nucleotide sequence: TGTGCCAGCAGAGAGGGGGGGAACACTGAAGCTTTCTTT.

This clonotype has just a few counts. V usage is TRBV12-3 or TRBV12-4 and J usage is TRBJ1-1; the D is unclear. V dropped 2 bases and J dropped 4 bases, with 8 bases sitting between them. The CDR3 consists of 13 residues. The CDR3 DNA sequence: TGTGCCAGCAGTTTAAATGGCCTCACTGAAGCTTTCTTT. It specifies CASSLNGLTEAFF.

This clonotype was counted between two and nine times. The chain links TRBV19 to TRBJ1-4; D is uncertain. The V gene lost 6 bases and the J gene lost 8 bases, with 16 bases spanning the gap. The CDR3 consists of 14 residues. CDR1 and CDR2 (germline): LNHDA, SQIVND (reference sequence). CDR3 sequence reads: CASRPYRTREKLFF. DNA for the CDR3: TGTGCCAGTAGGCCGTATCGGACCAGGGAAAAACTGTTTTTT.

This clonotype was counted a few times. This sequence joins TRBV4-2 and TRBJ1-2, with D maybe TRBD1 (5 bases). The CDR3 covers 13 residues. The germline V gene encodes CDR1 LGHNA and CDR2 YNFKEQ. With 8 bases removed from V and 2 bases from J, the gap between germline ends came to 12 bases. CDR3 nucleotides: TGTGCCAGCGGGGGGACGGAGAACTATGGCTACACCTTC. This sequence encodes CASGGTENYGYTF.

The chain couples TRBV7-4 to TRBJ2-1; possible D gene TRBD2, 6 bases. The CDR3 spans 13 residues. Deletions cut 5 bases from V and 9 bases from J, with 14 bases between. Germline V gene lookup returns CDR1 SGHVT and CDR2 SQSDAQ. In DNA form, the CDR3 reads TGTGCCAGCAGCCTCCGACTAGAGACTGAGCAGTTCTTC. Encoded protein: CASSLRLETEQFF. Looking up the rest from reference TRBV7-4 and TRBJ2-1 gives the full variable domain: GAGVSQSPRYKVAKRGRDVALRCDSISGHVTLYWYRQTLGQGSEVLTYSQSDAQRDKSGRPSGRFSAERPERSVSTLKIQRTEQGDSAVYLCASSLRLETEQFFGPGTRLTVL.

The chain employs TRBV20-1 and TRBJ2-1; 10 positions match TRBD2. The CDR3 contains 15 residues. Unmatched junction bases numbered 9, after V lost 5 bases and J lost 5 bases. Looked up from germline, CDR1 is DFQATT and CDR2 is SNEGSKA (reference sequence). CDR3 sequence (DNA): TGCAGTGCTCCTAGGACTAGCGGCTTTCACAATGAGCAGTTCTTC. As protein: CSAPRTSGFHNEQFF.

A few counts support this clonotype. V is TRBV20-1 and J is TRBJ2-1; no clear D gene. This CDR3 has 13 amino acids. V shed 5 bases and J shed 3 bases, with 11 bases lying between them. Germline lookup yields CDR1 DFQATT and CDR2 SNEGSKA (reference sequence). CDR3 DNA: TGCAGTGCTCCGACTGACGACTACAATGAGCAGTTCTTC. This codes for CSAPTDDYNEQFF.

The chain joins TRBV6-5 to TRBJ2-1, with 12 bases aligning to TRBD2. After removal of 1 base from V and 0 bases from J, the junction contained 7 bases not matched to a gene. The CDR3 runs to 19 residues. Looked up from germline, CDR1 is MNHEY and CDR2 is SVGAGI. CDR3 amino acids: CASSYLPGLAGHSYNEQFF. CDR3 bases: TGTGCCAGCAGTTACTTACCGGGACTAGCGGGTCACTCCTACAATGAGCAGTTCTTC.

The rearrangement joins TRBV12-3 or TRBV12-4 to TRBJ2-2, with D perhaps TRBD1 or TRBD2 (5 bases each). Trimming took 8 bases from V and 1 from J, leaving 11 bases between them. The CDR3 has 14 residues. The CDR3 region is CASVGTQNTGELFF. In nucleotides, the CDR3 is TGTGCCAGCGTCGGGACGCAGAACACCGGGGAGCTGTTTTTT.

The V call is TRBV7-2, the J call TRBJ1-1; TRBD1 matches at 7 bases. The J segment lost 1 base and the V segment lost 5 bases, leaving 4 bases of the junction unmatched. The CDR3 is made up of 14 amino acids. Germline CDR1 and CDR2: SGHTA and FQGNSA. CDR3 amino acids: CASSPQGSNTEAFF. Written as DNA, the CDR3 is TGTGCCAGCAGCCCACAGGGGTCGAACACTGAAGCTTTCTTT.

The chain is built from TRBV9 and TRBJ2-5; 8 nucleotides match TRBD2. The CDR3 loop spans 15 amino acids. Germline V gene sequence: CDR1 SGDLS, CDR2 YYNGEE. Trimming took 7 bases from V and 4 from J; bases not matched to a gene: 12. The CDR3: CASCVTGGPGETQYF. The CDR3 region has the DNA TGTGCCAGCTGTGTAACGGGAGGGCCCGGAGAGACCCAGTACTTC.

In its sample, this clonotype was seen a few times. The rearrangement links TRBV4-3 to TRBJ1-5, with D hard to call. The CDR3 has 13 residues. V was trimmed by 0 bases and J by 8 bases, leaving 8 bases between them. Germline V gene data show CDR1 as LGHNA and CDR2 as YSLEER. The CDR3 loop reads CASSQDGRKPQHF. The CDR3 nucleotides read TGCGCCAGCAGCCAAGATGGTCGGAAGCCCCAGCATTTT.

The chain links TRBV7-8 to TRBJ2-7; D not certain. The CDR3 spans 13 residues. V was trimmed by 5 bases and J by 4 bases, leaving 12 bases between them. Germline V gives CDR1 SGHVS, CDR2 FQNEAQ. CDR3 bases: TGTGCCAGCAGCCCGCGTAGGGAATACGAGCAGTACTTC. This encodes CASSPRREYEQYF.

The sample holds a few counts of this clonotype. V is TRBV7-2 and J is TRBJ2-3, with 7 bases fitting TRBD2. CDR1 and CDR2 (germline): SGHTA, FQGNSA. This CDR3 is 15 amino acids long. V was pared by 1 base and J by 4 bases, with 5 bases of the junction left unmatched. The CDR3 sequence is CASSLDRTRSDTQYF. The DNA for the CDR3 is TGTGCCAGCAGCTTAGATAGGACTAGGTCAGATACGCAGTATTTT.

The CDR3 loop reads CASSLDRGRGQFF. The CDR3 DNA follows: TGTGCCAGCAGCTTAGATCGGGGTCGGGGGCAGTTCTTC. The V gene is TRBV11-2, the J gene TRBJ2-1; tentative D call: TRBD2 (5 bases). With 0 bases removed from V and 12 bases from J, the gap between germline ends came to 12 bases. The germline gives CDR1 SGHAT, CDR2 FQNNGV. The CDR3 spans 13 residues. Variable domain in full (rest from reference TRBV11-2 and TRBJ2-1): EAGVAQSPRYKIIEKRQSVAFWCNPISGHATLYWYQQILGQGPKLLIQFQNNGVVDDSQLPKDRFSAERLKGVDSTLKIQPAKLEDSAVYLCASSLDRGRGQFFGPGTRLTVL.

This sequence joins TRBV12-5 and TRBJ1-2; D unclear. This CDR3 comprises 15 residues. CDR1 is LGHNT and CDR2 is FRNRAP in the germline V gene. V was cut by 0 bases and J by 0 bases, with 8 bases left in between. The CDR3 sequence: CASGLVLGANYGYTF. The CDR3 DNA reads as TGTGCTAGTGGTTTGGTCCTAGGAGCTAACTATGGCTACACCTTC. Together with reference TRBV12-5 and TRBJ1-2, the CDR3 gives the full variable domain: DARVTQTPRHKVTEMGQEVTMRCQPILGHNTVFWYRQTMMQGLELLAYFRNRAPLDDSGMPKDRFSAEMPDATLATLKIQPSEPRDSAVYFCASGLVLGANYGYTFGSGTRLTVV.

V is TRBV24-1 and J is TRBJ2-1; D perhaps matches TRBD2 (5 bases). This CDR3 spans 15 amino acids. The V gene lost 0 bases and the J gene lost 8 bases, with 13 bases spanning the gap. CDR1 and CDR2 from the germline V gene are KGHDR and SFDVKD. This CDR3 reads CATSDLPTTGDEQFF. CDR3 DNA sequence: TGTGCCACCAGTGATTTGCCCACGACCGGGGATGAGCAGTTCTTC.

The chain is built from TRBV5-1 and TRBJ2-5; the D call may be TRBD1 or TRBD2 (5 bases each). The CDR3 has 15 amino acids. Per the germline V gene, CDR1 is SGHRS and CDR2 is YFSETQ. With 4 bases removed from V and 5 bases from J, the gap between germline ends came to 18 bases. The CDR3, as DNA: TGCGCCAGCAGCAGGGACGGTTCAAGAGAGGAGACCCAGTACTTC. Protein product: CASSRDGSREETQYF.